A selection of T cell receptor beta chains follows, all from one sample in a study of blood T cell repertoires in COVID-19. TCRdb's table, derived via immunoSEQ multiplex PCR, lists solely in-frame clones and lacks some. The sample contains a few hundred thousand clones, approximately 85% of which appear only once. Sequencing input: PBMCs or T cells enriched from blood (not recorded which). The receptors were gathered from a woman between 50 and 59 years old who had been exposed to COVID-19. CDR3s include the opening cysteine and the closing phenylalanine or tryptophan. A D gene is named only where the DNA matches it firmly. Some rows mark clone size as missing; the rest say once, few, many or name a class of expanded clone.

j_call: TRBJ2-6; d_call: TRBD1; clone_size: .; v_call: TRBV7-3; cdr3_aa: CASSPRQGFGSLGANVLTF; cdr3_nt: TGTGCCAGCAGCCCCCGACAGGGGTTTGGCTCTCTGGGGGCCAACGTCCTGACTTTC
j_call: TRBJ2-7; d_call: .; clone_size: .; v_call: TRBV5-1; cdr3_aa: CASSFMQGMTYEQYF; cdr3_nt: TGCGCCAGCAGCTTTATGCAGGGGATGACCTACGAGCAGTACTTC
j_call: TRBJ1-2; d_call: .; clone_size: .; v_call: TRBV6-5; cdr3_aa: CASSYQGRGPFYGYTF; cdr3_nt: TGTGCCAGCAGTTACCAGGGCAGGGGACCGTTCTATGGCTACACCTTC
j_call: TRBJ2-7; d_call: TRBD1; clone_size: .; v_call: TRBV18; cdr3_aa: CASSPPGQEVDEQYF; cdr3_nt: TGTGCCAGCTCACCGCCGGGACAGGAGGTCGACGAGCAGTACTTC
j_call: TRBJ2-7; d_call: .; clone_size: .; v_call: TRBV11-2; cdr3_aa: CASSLRPGVNYEQYF; cdr3_nt: TGTGCCAGCAGCTTAAGGCCGGGGGTTAACTACGAGCAGTACTTC
j_call: TRBJ2-4; d_call: .; clone_size: .; v_call: TRBV11-2; cdr3_aa: CASSHRGTGTEAKNIQYF; cdr3_nt: TGTGCCAGCAGCCATAGGGGAACAGGAACAGAGGCCAAAAACATTCAGTACTTC
j_call: TRBJ1-2; d_call: TRBD1; clone_size: .; v_call: TRBV7-9; cdr3_aa: CASSRGTDRLWGYGYTF; cdr3_nt: TGTGCCAGCAGCCGCGGGACAGATCGGCTTTGGGGGTATGGCTACACCTTC
j_call: TRBJ2-7; d_call: TRBD1; clone_size: .; v_call: TRBV30; cdr3_aa: CAWSVFGTRQGGNEQYF; cdr3_nt: TGTGCCTGGAGTGTTTTCGGTACGAGACAGGGGGGTAACGAGCAGTACTTC
j_call: TRBJ1-2; d_call: .; clone_size: .; v_call: TRBV5-1; cdr3_aa: CASSLTRQAGGYTF; cdr3_nt: TGCGCCAGCAGCTTGACCAGACAGGCGGGCGGCTACACCTTC
j_call: TRBJ2-7; d_call: .; clone_size: once; v_call: TRBV5-5; cdr3_aa: CASSIQGSYEQYF; cdr3_nt: TGTGCCAGCAGCATACAGGGATCCTACGAGCAGTACTTC
j_call: TRBJ1-3; d_call: .; clone_size: .; v_call: TRBV18; cdr3_aa: CASSPPTGYSSGNTIYF; cdr3_nt: TGTGCCAGCTCACCCCCGACAGGATATAGCTCTGGAAACACCATATATTTT
j_call: TRBJ2-5; d_call: TRBD1; clone_size: few; v_call: TRBV4-3; cdr3_aa: CASSQELGTAETQYF; cdr3_nt: TGCGCCAGCAGCCAAGAGCTCGGGACAGCAGAGACCCAGTACTTC
j_call: TRBJ2-7; d_call: .; clone_size: .; v_call: TRBV3-1/TRBV3-2; cdr3_aa: CASSQGSPLRPTYEQYF; cdr3_nt: TGTGCCAGCAGCCAAGGAAGCCCATTGAGGCCCACCTACGAGCAGTACTTC
j_call: TRBJ1-2; d_call: .; clone_size: few; v_call: TRBV5-4; cdr3_aa: CASSLPTGSYNYGYTF; cdr3_nt: TGTGCCAGCAGCCTTCCGACGGGGTCCTATAACTATGGCTACACCTTC
j_call: TRBJ2-7; d_call: TRBD1; clone_size: .; v_call: TRBV29-1; cdr3_aa: CSVETGVEQYF; cdr3_nt: TGCAGCGTGGAAACAGGGGTCGAGCAGTACTTC
j_call: TRBJ1-3; d_call: .; clone_size: .; v_call: TRBV30; cdr3_aa: CAWSKGDISGNTIYF; cdr3_nt: TGTGCCTGGAGTAAGGGGGACATTTCCGGAAACACCATATATTTT
j_call: TRBJ2-1; d_call: TRBD2; clone_size: .; v_call: TRBV3-1/TRBV3-2; cdr3_aa: CASSQEGGGINEQFF; cdr3_nt: TGTGCCAGCAGCCAAGAAGGCGGGGGGATCAATGAGCAGTTCTTC
j_call: TRBJ1-5; d_call: .; clone_size: .; v_call: TRBV20-1; cdr3_aa: CSASQQGALWDQPQHF; cdr3_nt: TGCAGTGCTAGTCAACAGGGAGCCCTATGGGATCAGCCCCAGCATTTT
j_call: TRBJ2-1; d_call: TRBD2; clone_size: .; v_call: TRBV15; cdr3_aa: CATSTEAGGGHNEQFF; cdr3_nt: TGTGCCACCAGCACCGAGGCGGGGGGTGGACACAATGAGCAGTTCTTC
j_call: TRBJ2-3; d_call: .; clone_size: .; v_call: TRBV5-5; cdr3_aa: CASSLGQDTDTQYF; cdr3_nt: TGTGCCAGCAGCCTTGGCCAGGACACAGATACGCAGTATTTT
j_call: TRBJ2-5; d_call: TRBD2; clone_size: few; v_call: TRBV5-1; cdr3_aa: CASSLAGRGAGLETQYF; cdr3_nt: TGCGCCAGCAGCTTGGCGGGGCGGGGGGCCGGTTTGGAGACCCAGTACTTC
j_call: TRBJ1-2; d_call: .; clone_size: .; v_call: TRBV7-9; cdr3_aa: CASSLKQGGNYGYTF; cdr3_nt: TGTGCCAGCAGCTTAAAACAGGGTGGAAACTATGGCTACACCTTC
j_call: TRBJ1-1; d_call: TRBD1; clone_size: .; v_call: TRBV5-1; cdr3_aa: CASSGWTGNTEAFF; cdr3_nt: TGCGCCAGCAGCGGGTGGACAGGGAACACTGAAGCTTTCTTT
j_call: TRBJ2-1; d_call: .; clone_size: once; v_call: TRBV5-8; cdr3_aa: CASSFRGVNEQFF; cdr3_nt: TGTGCCAGCAGCTTTCGGGGTGTGAATGAGCAGTTCTTC
j_call: TRBJ2-7; d_call: TRBD2; clone_size: once; v_call: TRBV5-1; cdr3_aa: CASSSTSGGRSYEQYF; cdr3_nt: TGCGCCAGCAGCTCTACTAGCGGGGGCCGCTCCTACGAGCAGTACTTC
j_call: TRBJ1-1; d_call: .; clone_size: once; v_call: TRBV28; cdr3_aa: CASSFIDEVRSEAFF; cdr3_nt: TGTGCCAGCAGTTTCATCGATGAAGTCAGGTCTGAAGCTTTCTTT
j_call: TRBJ1-2; d_call: TRBD1; clone_size: .; v_call: TRBV29-1; cdr3_aa: CSADRGNGYTF; cdr3_nt: TGCAGCGCCGACAGGGGGAATGGCTACACCTTC
j_call: TRBJ2-5; d_call: .; clone_size: once; v_call: TRBV18; cdr3_aa: CASSPPAVQETQYF; cdr3_nt: TGTGCCAGCTCACCACCGGCAGTCCAAGAGACCCAGTACTTC